These 17 T cell receptor beta chains were all obtained from the same sample, sequenced in a study of blood T cell repertoires in COVID-19. TCRdb keeps only in-frame clones here, not all; method: immunoSEQ multiplex PCR. Of 150,000 to 200,000 clones in the sample, roughly 80% are singletons; the top ten hold roughly 6.9%. Material for sequencing was PBMCs or T cells enriched from blood (not recorded which). The receptors come from a man in his forties who had recovered from COVID-19.

This clone appeared a single time. The rearrangement links TRBV6-1 to TRBJ2-2, with D possibly matching TRBD1 (6 bases). Per germline, CDR1 MNHNS and CDR2 SASEGT. V lost 1 base and J 4 bases, leaving 10 bases between the germline ends. This CDR3 spans 15 amino acids. CDR3 sequence reads: CASSEEVGATGELFF. The DNA of the CDR3 is TGTGCCAGCAGTGAAGAGGTGGGGGCCACCGGGGAGCTGTTTTTT.

The J gene is TRBJ1-3, the V gene TRBV5-8, with 7 bases identical to TRBD1. J was trimmed by 5 bases and V by 3 bases; bases with no gene match: 5. The V gene's germline CDR1 is SGHTS and CDR2 YDEGEE. The length of the CDR3 is 14 residues. CDR3 sequence reads: CASSSGQPRNTIYF. The CDR3 region has the DNA TGTGCCAGCAGCTCGGGACAGCCCAGAAACACCATATATTTT.

This chain links TRBV6-5 with TRBJ1-3; possible D gene TRBD1, 5 bases. This CDR3 region has 13 residues. Per the germline V gene, CDR1 is MNHEY and CDR2 is SVGAGI. The ends were cut back, 6 bases at V and 3 bases at J, with 9 bases in the middle. CDR3 DNA: TGTGCCAGCAGAGGGACTGTTGGAAACACCATATATTTT. It is translated as CASRGTVGNTIYF.

This chain links TRBV7-8 with TRBJ1-4; D call uncertain. V was trimmed by 3 bases and J by 8 bases, leaving 13 bases between them. Per germline, CDR1 SGHVS and CDR2 FQNEAQ. This CDR3 comprises 14 residues. In DNA form, the CDR3 reads TGTGCCAGCAGCTTGGGCAACTTCGTGGAAAAACTGTTTTTT. Protein sequence: CASSLGNFVEKLFF.

This clone was detected only a few times. Written as DNA, the CDR3 is TGTGCCAGCAGTTACTTACCGGGACAGGCGAGCTCCTATAATTCACCCCTCCACTTT. Amino acids: CASSYLPGQASSYNSPLHF. This chain connects TRBV6-2 or TRBV6-3 to TRBJ1-6, with 8 bases aligning to TRBD1. Germline V gives CDR1 MNHEY, CDR2 SVGEGT. CDR3 length: 19 amino acids. Trimming cost V 1 base and J 0 bases; bases outside gene matches: 8.

This rearrangement joins TRBV7-9 to TRBJ1-6; TRBD1 agrees at 7 bases. V shed 5 bases and J 7 bases; nucleotides not matched to a gene: 5. The CDR3 is made up of 14 amino acids. Germline CDR1 is SEHNR and CDR2 is FQNEAQ (reference sequence). For the CDR3, the DNA is TGTGCCAGCAGCCGAGGACAGGACAATTCACCCCTCCACTTT. It specifies CASSRGQDNSPLHF.

This chain links TRBV5-1 with TRBJ1-2; 7 bases are a match to TRBD1. Trimming at V came to 0 bases and at J to 0 bases, leaving 5 bases not matched to a gene. Germline CDR1 reads SGHRS; CDR2 reads YFSETQ. The CDR3 is 16 amino acids. CDR3 sequence: CASSLGQGTANYGYTF. The CDR3 region has the DNA TGCGCCAGCAGCTTGGGACAGGGAACAGCTAACTATGGCTACACCTTC.

DNA for the CDR3: TGTGCCAGCAGTTACAGGTTCCAAAGGCACCAAGAGACCCAGTACTTC. This encodes CASSYRFQRHQETQYF. The V and J genes are TRBV27 and TRBJ2-5; maybe TRBD1 (5 bases). The V and J ends lost 4 bases and 0 bases respectively, with 15 bases between them. The CDR3 runs 16 residues. CDR1 is MNHEY and CDR2 is SMNVEV in the germline V gene (reference sequence).

This chain uses TRBV10-1 with TRBJ1-3; 10 nucleotides line up with TRBD1. Losses at the gene ends were 11 bases for V and 0 bases for J; bases not matched to a gene: 13. Germline values: CDR1 WNHNN, CDR2 SYGVQD (reference sequence). The CDR3 totals 17 residues. The CDR3 here is CALRQGATEPSGNTIYF. The DNA for the CDR3 is TGCGCCCTTCGACAGGGGGCTACAGAACCCTCTGGAAACACCATATATTTT.

The chain is built from TRBV7-9 and TRBJ1-6; maybe TRBD1 (5 bases). This CDR3 has 14 residues. V shed 1 base and J shed 11 bases, with 12 bases lying between them. The germline V gene has CDR1 SEHNR and CDR2 FQNEAQ (reference sequence). The DNA for the CDR3 is TGTGCCAGCAGCTTAGGGGGGGGGTATGCACCCCTCCACTTT. This translates into CASSLGGGYAPLHF.

The V gene is TRBV4-3, the J gene TRBJ1-4, with D possibly TRBD1 on 6 matching bases. The CDR3 has 17 residues. Deletions cut 3 bases from V and 10 bases from J, with 24 bases between. Germline assignment: CDR1 LGHNA and CDR2 YSLEER. Here the CDR3 reads CASSQTTTGSGGGKLFF. Here the CDR3 DNA reads TGCGCCAGCAGCCAGACAACCACAGGGTCCGGCGGGGGAAAACTGTTTTTT.

The chain carries TRBV5-4 and TRBJ1-1; weak D call: TRBD1 (5 bases). This CDR3 is built from 14 residues. V was clipped by 5 bases and J by 2 bases, with 13 bases between them. Per germline, CDR1 SGHNT and CDR2 YYREEE (reference sequence). This CDR3 is CASSGAPRNTEAFF. The CDR3 DNA follows: TGTGCCAGCAGTGGGGCGCCGAGAAACACTGAAGCTTTCTTT.

This chain connects TRBV19 to TRBJ1-5; 7 bases are shared with TRBD1. In germline, CDR1 is LNHDA, CDR2 SQIVND (reference sequence). V was pared by 7 bases and J by 2 bases, with 2 bases of the junction left unmatched. The CDR3 is 13 amino acids. The DNA of the CDR3 is TGTGCCAGTAAAGACAGGGGCAATCAGCCCCAGCATTTT. Translating gives CASKDRGNQPQHF.

This sequence joins TRBV25-1 and TRBJ1-6, with D perhaps TRBD1 (6 bases). The CDR3 loop spans 12 amino acids. CDR1 is MGHDK and CDR2 is SYGVNS in the germline V gene. V was trimmed by 8 bases and J by 12 bases, leaving 14 bases between them. DNA for the CDR3: TGTGCCAGCGGGGAGACAGGAAGACCCCTCCACTTT. It yields the protein CASGETGRPLHF.

The chain joins TRBV18 to TRBJ2-1; 8 bases fit TRBD2. This CDR3 has 15 amino acids. Germline V lookup: CDR1 KGHSH, CDR2 LQKENI. V dropped 2 bases and J dropped 3; count of bases not matched to a gene: 3. CDR3 coding DNA: TGTGCCAGCTCACCAACGGGAGGGCTCTACAATGAGCAGTTCTTC. This translates into CASSPTGGLYNEQFF.

In its sample, this clone was seen once. The chain combines TRBV6-1 with TRBJ1-5; D call uncertain. From germline, CDR1 is MNHNS and CDR2 SASEGT. The CDR3 is 13 residues long. V shed 3 bases and J shed 10 bases, with 13 bases lying between them. CDR3 sequence: CASSERREAPQHF. CDR3 DNA: TGTGCCAGCAGTGAGCGAAGGGAGGCACCCCAGCATTTT.

This sequence joins TRBV7-9 and TRBJ2-2; 7 bases agree with TRBD1. CDR3 size: 17 residues. Per the germline V gene, CDR1 is SEHNR and CDR2 is FQNEAQ (reference sequence). With V trimmed by 0 bases and J by 6 bases, 10 bases remained unmatched. CDR3 in amino acids: CASSLAPGQITPGELFF. CDR3 bases: TGTGCCAGCAGCTTAGCCCCGGGACAGATTACGCCCGGGGAGCTGTTTTTT.